The present T cell receptor beta chain was sequenced within a study of T cells in Graves' hyperthyroidism and ophthalmopathy. Researchers took RNA transcripts and amplified the TCR beta CDR3 regions from them. The HTBI set primed first-round TCR CDR3 RT-PCR. TCRdb used MiXCR to reprocess the multiplex PCR reads, holding one entry per CDR3 protein. Altogether more than 500,000 distinct CDR3 sequences are present, about 16% being singletons, with the ten largest covering approximately 3.8%. This clonotype appeared many times. What it binds is not known. V was trimmed by 3 bases and J by 5 bases, leaving 10 bases between them. The CDR3 covers 13 residues. General observations from the study: Model-based prediction identified ophthalmopathy a median about 7 months prior to its onset. Most clonotypes expanded in thyroid above 0.001 were likewise present in blood.

The specimen was blood. This TCR was recovered from a woman in her 30s with Graves' hyperthyroidism. This chain joins TRBV12-3 or TRBV12-4 and TRBJ1-1, with unresolved D. The DNA of the CDR3 is TGTGCCAGCAGTTTCCCTCCGAGAACTGAAGCTTTCTTT. Translating it yields CASSFPPRTEAFF.